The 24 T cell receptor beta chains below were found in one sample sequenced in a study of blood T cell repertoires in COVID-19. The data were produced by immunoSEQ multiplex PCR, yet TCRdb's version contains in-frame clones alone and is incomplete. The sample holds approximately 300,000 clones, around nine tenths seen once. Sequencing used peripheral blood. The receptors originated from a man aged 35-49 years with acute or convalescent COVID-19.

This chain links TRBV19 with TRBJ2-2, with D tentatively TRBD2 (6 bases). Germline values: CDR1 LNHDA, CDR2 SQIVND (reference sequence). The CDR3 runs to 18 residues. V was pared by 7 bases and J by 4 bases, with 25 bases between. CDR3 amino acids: CASTSQRGAGRSTGELFF. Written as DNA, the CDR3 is TGTGCCAGTACCTCACAACGAGGGGCAGGGAGGAGCACCGGGGAGCTGTTTTTT.

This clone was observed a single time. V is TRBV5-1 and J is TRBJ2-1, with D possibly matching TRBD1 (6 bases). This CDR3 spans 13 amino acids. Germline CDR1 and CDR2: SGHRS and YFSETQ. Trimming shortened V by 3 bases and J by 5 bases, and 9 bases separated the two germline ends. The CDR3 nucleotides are TGCGCCAGCAGCTCACAGGGTAACAATGAGCAGTTCTTC. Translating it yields CASSSQGNNEQFF.

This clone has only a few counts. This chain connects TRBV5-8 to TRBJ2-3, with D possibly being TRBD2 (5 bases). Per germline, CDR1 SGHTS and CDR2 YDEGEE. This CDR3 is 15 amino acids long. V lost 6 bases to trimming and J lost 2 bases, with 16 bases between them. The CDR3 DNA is TGTGCCAGCACTCCCAAGCCGAGGGCCACAGATACGCAGTATTTT. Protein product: CASTPKPRATDTQYF.

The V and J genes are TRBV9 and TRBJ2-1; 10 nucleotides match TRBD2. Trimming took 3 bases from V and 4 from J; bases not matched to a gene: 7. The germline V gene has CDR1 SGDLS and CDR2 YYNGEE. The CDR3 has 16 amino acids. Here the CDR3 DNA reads TGTGCCAGCAGCGCTCTCAGCGGGGGGGGATACAATGAGCAGTTCTTC. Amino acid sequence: CASSALSGGGYNEQFF.

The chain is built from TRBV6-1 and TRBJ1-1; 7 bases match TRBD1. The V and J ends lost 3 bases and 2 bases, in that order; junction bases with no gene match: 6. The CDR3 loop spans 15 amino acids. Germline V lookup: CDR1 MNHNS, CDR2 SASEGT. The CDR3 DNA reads TGTGCCAGCAGTGAGGAGACAGGGTTTAACACTGAAGCTTTCTTT. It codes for CASSEETGFNTEAFF.

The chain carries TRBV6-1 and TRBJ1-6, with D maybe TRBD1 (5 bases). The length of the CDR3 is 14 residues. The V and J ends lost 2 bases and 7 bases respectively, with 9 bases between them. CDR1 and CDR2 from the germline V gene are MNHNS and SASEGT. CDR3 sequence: CASSERGSNSPLHF. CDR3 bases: TGTGCCAGCAGTGAAAGGGGCTCCAATTCACCCCTCCACTTT.

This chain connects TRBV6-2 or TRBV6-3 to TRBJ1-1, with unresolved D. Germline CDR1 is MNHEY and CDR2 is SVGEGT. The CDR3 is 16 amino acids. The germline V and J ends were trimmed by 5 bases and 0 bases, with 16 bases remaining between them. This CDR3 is CASSLLPGSLNTEAFF. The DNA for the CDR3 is TGTGCCAGCAGTCTATTACCCGGGAGTCTGAACACTGAAGCTTTCTTT.

This CDR3 is CASSPGQGADEQFF. CDR3 sequence (DNA): TGTGCCAGCAGCCCGGGACAGGGGGCCGATGAGCAGTTCTTC. This rearrangement joins TRBV4-2 to TRBJ2-1; TRBD1 aligns across 12 bases. Germline CDR1 is LGHNA and CDR2 is YNFKEQ. The V and J ends lost 4 bases and 8 bases, in that order; junction bases with no gene match: 3. The CDR3 is 14 amino acids.

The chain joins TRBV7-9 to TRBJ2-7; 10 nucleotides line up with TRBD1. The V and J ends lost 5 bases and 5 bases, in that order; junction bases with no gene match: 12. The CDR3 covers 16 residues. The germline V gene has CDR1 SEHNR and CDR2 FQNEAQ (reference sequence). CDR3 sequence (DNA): TGTGCCAGCAGCCGACTCCGGGACAGGGGAATGGACGAGCAGTACTTC. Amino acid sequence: CASSRLRDRGMDEQYF.

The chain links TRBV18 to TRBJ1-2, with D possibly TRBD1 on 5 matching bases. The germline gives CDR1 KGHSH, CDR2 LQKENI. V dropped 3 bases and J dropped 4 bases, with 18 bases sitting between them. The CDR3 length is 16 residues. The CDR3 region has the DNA TGTGCCAGCTCACCCCTAATCGGAGGGGATATCTATGGCTACACCTTC. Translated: CASSPLIGGDIYGYTF.

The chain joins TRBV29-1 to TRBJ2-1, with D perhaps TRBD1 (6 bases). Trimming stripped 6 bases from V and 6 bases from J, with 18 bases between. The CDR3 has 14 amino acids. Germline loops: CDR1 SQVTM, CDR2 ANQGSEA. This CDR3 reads CSVATGSYGNEQFF. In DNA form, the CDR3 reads TGCAGCGTCGCTACAGGGAGCTACGGCAATGAGCAGTTCTTC.

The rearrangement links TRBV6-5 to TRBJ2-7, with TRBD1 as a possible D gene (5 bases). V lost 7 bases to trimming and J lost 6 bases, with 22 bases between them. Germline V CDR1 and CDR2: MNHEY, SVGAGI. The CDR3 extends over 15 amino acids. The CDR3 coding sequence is TGTGCCAGCAACCCCATCGGGCAGGGTTTCGGCGAGCAGTACTTC. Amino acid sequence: CASNPIGQGFGEQYF.

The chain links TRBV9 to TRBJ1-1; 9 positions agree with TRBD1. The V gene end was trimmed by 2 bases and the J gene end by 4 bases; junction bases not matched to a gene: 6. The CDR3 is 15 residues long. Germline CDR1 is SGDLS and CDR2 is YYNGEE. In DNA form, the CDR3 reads TGTGCCAGCAGCGTCTACACAGGGGGCGGCACTGAAGCTTTCTTT. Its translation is CASSVYTGGGTEAFF.

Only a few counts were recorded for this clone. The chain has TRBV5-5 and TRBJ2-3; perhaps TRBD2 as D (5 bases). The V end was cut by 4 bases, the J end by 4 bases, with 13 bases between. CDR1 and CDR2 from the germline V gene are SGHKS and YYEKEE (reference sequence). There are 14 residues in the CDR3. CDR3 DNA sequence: TGTGCCAGCAGCGCCATGAGCGGTTCAGATACGCAGTATTTT. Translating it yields CASSAMSGSDTQYF.

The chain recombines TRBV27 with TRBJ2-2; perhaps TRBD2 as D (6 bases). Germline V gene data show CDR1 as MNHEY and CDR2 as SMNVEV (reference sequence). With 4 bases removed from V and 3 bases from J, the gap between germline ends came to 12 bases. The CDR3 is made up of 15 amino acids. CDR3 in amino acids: CASSWGDRYTGELFF. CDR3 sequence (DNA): TGTGCCAGCAGTTGGGGGGACCGCTACACCGGGGAGCTGTTTTTT.

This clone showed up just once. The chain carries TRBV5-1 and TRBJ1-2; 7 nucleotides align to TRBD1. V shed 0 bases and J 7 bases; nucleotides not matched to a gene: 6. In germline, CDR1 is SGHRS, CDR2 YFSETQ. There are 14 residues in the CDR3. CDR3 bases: TGCGCCAGCAGCTTGGGTCAGGGGGTTGGTGGCTACACCTTC. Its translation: CASSLGQGVGGYTF.

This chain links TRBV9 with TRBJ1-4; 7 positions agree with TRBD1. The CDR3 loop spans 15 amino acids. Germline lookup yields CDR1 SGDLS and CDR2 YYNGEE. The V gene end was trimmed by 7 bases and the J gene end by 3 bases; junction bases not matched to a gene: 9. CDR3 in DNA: TGTGCCAGCGATCACAGGGGAATGGCTAATGAAAAACTGTTTTTT. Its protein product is CASDHRGMANEKLFF.

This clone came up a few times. The CDR3 here is CASSIRDRVIGELFF. The CDR3 region has the DNA TGCGCCAGCAGCATCCGGGACAGGGTGATCGGGGAGCTGTTTTTT. This chain uses TRBV5-1 with TRBJ2-2; 9 bases are shared with TRBD1. The J segment lost 7 bases and the V segment lost 4 bases, leaving 8 bases of the junction unmatched. The CDR3 has 15 residues. The germline V gene has CDR1 SGHRS and CDR2 YFSETQ.

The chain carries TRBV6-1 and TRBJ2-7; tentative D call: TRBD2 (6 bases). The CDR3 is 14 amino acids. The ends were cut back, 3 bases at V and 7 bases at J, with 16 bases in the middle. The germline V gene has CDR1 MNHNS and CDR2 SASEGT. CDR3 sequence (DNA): TGTGCCAGCAGTGAGGGGACCGACCGGGGGGAGCAGTACTTC. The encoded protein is CASSEGTDRGEQYF.

As DNA, the CDR3 is TGTGCCAGCAGCCATTTCGGACTCTCCGGGAACACCGGGGAGCTGTTTTTT. It translates to CASSHFGLSGNTGELFF. The chain uses TRBV11-2 and TRBJ2-2; D perhaps matches TRBD2 (5 bases). In germline, CDR1 is SGHAT, CDR2 FQNNGV. With 5 bases removed from V and 1 base from J, the gap between germline ends came to 17 bases. CDR3 size: 17 residues.

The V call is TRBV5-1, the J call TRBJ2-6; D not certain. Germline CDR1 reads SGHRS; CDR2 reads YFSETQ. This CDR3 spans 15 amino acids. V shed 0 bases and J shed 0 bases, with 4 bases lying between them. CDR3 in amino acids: CASSLGGSGANVLTF. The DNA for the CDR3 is TGCGCCAGCAGCTTGGGAGGCTCTGGGGCCAACGTCCTGACTTTC.

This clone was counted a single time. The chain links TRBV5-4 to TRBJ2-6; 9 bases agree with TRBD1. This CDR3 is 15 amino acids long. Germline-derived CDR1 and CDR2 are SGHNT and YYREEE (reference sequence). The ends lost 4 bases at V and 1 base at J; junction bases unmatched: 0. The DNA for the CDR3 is TGTGCCAGCAGCGGACAGGGGTCTGGGGCCAACGTCCTGACTTTC. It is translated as CASSGQGSGANVLTF.

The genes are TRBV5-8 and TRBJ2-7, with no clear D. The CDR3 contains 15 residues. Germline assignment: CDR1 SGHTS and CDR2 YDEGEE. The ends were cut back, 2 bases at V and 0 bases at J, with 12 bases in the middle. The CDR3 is CASSLETLDSYEQYF. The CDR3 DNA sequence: TGTGCCAGCAGCTTAGAGACACTTGACTCCTACGAGCAGTACTTC.

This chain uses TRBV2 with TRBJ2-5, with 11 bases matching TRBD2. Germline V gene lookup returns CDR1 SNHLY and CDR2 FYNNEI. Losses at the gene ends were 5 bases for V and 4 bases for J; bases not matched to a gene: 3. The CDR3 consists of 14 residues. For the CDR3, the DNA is TGTGCCAGCAGTTTAGCGGGGGGGCCAGAGACCCAGTACTTC. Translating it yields CASSLAGGPETQYF.